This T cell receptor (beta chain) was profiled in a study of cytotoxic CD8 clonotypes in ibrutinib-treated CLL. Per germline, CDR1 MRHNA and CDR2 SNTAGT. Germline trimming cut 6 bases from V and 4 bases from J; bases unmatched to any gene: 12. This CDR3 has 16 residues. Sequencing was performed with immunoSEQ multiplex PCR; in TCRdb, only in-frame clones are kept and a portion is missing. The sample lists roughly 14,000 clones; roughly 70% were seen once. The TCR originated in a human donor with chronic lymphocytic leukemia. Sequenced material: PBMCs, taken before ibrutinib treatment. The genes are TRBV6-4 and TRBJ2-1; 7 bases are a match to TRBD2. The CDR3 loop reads CASSYLGGGSYNEQFF. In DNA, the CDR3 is TGTGCCAGCAGCTACCTTGGGGGGGGGAGTTACAATGAGCAGTTCTTC.